This is a list of T cell receptor beta chains from one sample in a study of blood T cell repertoires in COVID-19. Measured with immunoSEQ multiplex PCR; TCRdb has only the in-frame clones, and not every one. The sample holds tens of thousands of clones; 70% to 90% are singletons and the top ten take roughly 3.2%. Sequenced input: peripheral blood. The receptors stem from a woman in her fifties or sixties with COVID-19, enrolled during active disease. Both conserved end residues are trimmed from each CDR3. A D gene is named only where the DNA matches it firmly.

ASSYAWAPSLHNEQF	15	TRBV6-2/TRBV6-3	-
ASSLGLAGYEQY	12	TRBV7-9	TRBD2
ASSQWTSGIPYEQY	14	TRBV3-1/TRBV3-2	TRBD2
ASGSWRANVLT	11	TRBV7-9	-
ASSLRGASTDTQY	13	TRBV9	-
ASSHNRDWYYEQY	13	TRBV28	-
ASSSGASGLSYEQY	14	TRBV11-1	TRBD2
ASIRGTRTEAF	11	TRBV6-5	-
ASSRTVNEQF	10	TRBV6-2/TRBV6-3	-
ASSLLRAAYNEQF	13	TRBV11-2	-
ASSGLRGGTEAF	12	TRBV10-2	-
ASSLAGVEQY	10	TRBV28	TRBD2
SASLAGGPSDTQY	13	TRBV20-1	TRBD2
ASSYSYEQY	9	TRBV28	-
ASSPHSGGRNIQY	13	TRBV7-3	-
ASRRGGTYEQY	11	TRBV2	TRBD1
ATSNERSEETQY	12	TRBV24-1	-
AASGGREAGGEQY	13	TRBV10-1	TRBD2
ASRIRRGTGELF	12	TRBV2	-
ASLGTGDSYEQY	12	TRBV23-1	TRBD1
ASSQGRGRTDTQY	13	TRBV3-1/TRBV3-2	-
ASSILGQPDQPQH	13	TRBV19	-